The rows below give T cell receptor beta chains drawn from one sample of a study of regulatory T cells in long-lasting Graves disease. TCRdb re-derived calls from the multiplex PCR reads in MiXCR, one entry per CDR3 protein. The table lists under 400,000 distinct CDR3 sequences, around 17% of them singletons. This sample was shared with a second study, whose subject was T cells in Graves' hyperthyroidism and ophthalmopathy.

Sample: peripheral blood mononuclear cells (PBMCs), taken at new diagnosis, from a patient treated with antithyroid drugs. These TCRs come from a man aged 35 to 55 with Graves disease. Both conserved end residues are part of each CDR3. A D gene is named only where the DNA matches it firmly. Some rows have no size entry. The others give once, few or many, or a class for an expanded clone.

j_call | d_call | clone_size | v_call | cdr3_aa | cdr3_nt
TRBJ2-2 | TRBD2 | few | TRBV20-1 | CSARDYSSGAAGELFF | TGCAGTGCTAGAGATTATTCTAGCGGGGCGGCCGGGGAGCTGTTTTTT
TRBJ2-1 | TRBD2 | many | TRBV7-2 | CASSLSGGIGEQFF | TGTGCCAGCAGCCTTAGCGGGGGTATAGGTGAGCAGTTCTTC
TRBJ2-4 | . | . | TRBV2 | CASSTGPGAKNIQYF | TGTGCCAGTAGTACAGGCCCGGGAGCCAAAAACATTCAGTACTTC
TRBJ2-2 | TRBD2 | . | TRBV19 | CASSSGTSANTGELFF | TGTGCCAGTAGTTCCGGGACTAGCGCGAACACCGGGGAGCTGTTTTTT
TRBJ1-1 | . | . | TRBV27 | CASTRSGPPTEAFF | TGTGCCAGCACCCGGTCAGGGCCGCCCACTGAAGCTTTCTTT
TRBJ2-3 | . | many | TRBV15 | CATSRQGSLTDTQYF | TGTGCCACCAGCAGACAGGGGTCCCTCACAGATACGCAGTATTTT
TRBJ2-3 | . | few | TRBV20-1 | CSAGGAGTDTQYF | TGCAGTGCTGGGGGGGCCGGGACAGATACGCAGTATTTT
TRBJ2-7 | . | few | TRBV5-1 | CASSLVVQDIAEQYF | TGCGCCAGCAGCTTGGTAGTGCAGGATATTGCCGAGCAGTACTTC
TRBJ2-1 | . | . | TRBV24-1 | CATSERNEQFF | TGTGCCACCAGTGAGAGAAATGAGCAGTTCTTC
TRBJ1-6 | . | few | TRBV3-1 | CASSPNRSGRNNSPLHF | TGTGCCAGCAGCCCTAATAGGTCCGGACGGAATAATTCACCCCTCCACTTT
TRBJ2-7 | . | . | TRBV7-2 | CASSAPDLTYEQYF | TGTGCCAGCAGCGCCCCGGACTTAACTTACGAGCAGTACTTC
TRBJ2-4 | . | many | TRBV3-1 | CASSQGDGKNIQYF | TGTGCCAGCAGCCAAGGGGACGGGAAAAACATTCAGTACTTC
TRBJ1-5 | . | . | TRBV12-3/TRBV12-4 | CASSFGGAQQPQHF | TGTGCCAGCAGTTTTGGGGGGGCCCAGCAGCCCCAGCATTTT
TRBJ2-3 | . | . | TRBV20-1 | CSARKDPTTDTQYF | TGCAGTGCTAGGAAGGACCCAACCACAGATACGCAGTATTTT
TRBJ2-1 | TRBD2 | many | TRBV28 | CASSFVAGRDYNEQFF | TGTGCCAGCAGTTTTGTAGCGGGGCGAGACTACAATGAGCAGTTCTTC
TRBJ2-4 | . | many | TRBV15 | CATSRDRRGDIQYF | TGTGCCACCAGCAGAGACCGGAGAGGGGACATTCAGTACTTC
TRBJ2-7 | TRBD1 | many | TRBV7-2 | CASSLFGTGADEQYF | TGTGCCAGCAGCTTATTTGGGACAGGGGCGGACGAGCAGTACTTC
TRBJ1-1 | . | many | TRBV2 | CASSEYRPTEAFF | TGTGCCAGCAGTGAGTACAGGCCGACCGAAGCTTTCTTT
TRBJ2-7 | . | . | TRBV4-3 | CASSQDRKGNYEQYF | TGCGCCAGCAGCCAAGATCGAAAAGGAAACTACGAGCAGTACTTC
TRBJ2-5 | TRBD2 | once | TRBV5-1 | CASSLYRVAGGLDQETQYF | TGCGCCAGCAGCTTGTATCGGGTAGCGGGGGGGCTCGATCAAGAGACCCAGTACTTC
TRBJ2-7 | TRBD1 | . | TRBV20-1 | CSAYTTGGGNYEQYF | TGCAGTGCGTACACCACAGGGGGCGGTAACTACGAGCAGTACTTC
TRBJ1-5 | . | many | TRBV28 | CASSGTHQPQHF | TGTGCCAGCAGTGGTACACATCAGCCCCAGCATTTT
TRBJ1-5 | . | many | TRBV18 | CASATGLEQPQHF | TGTGCCAGCGCAACAGGGCTGGAGCAGCCCCAGCATTTT
TRBJ2-1 | . | many | TRBV2 | CASSSRLDNEQFF | TGTGCCAGCAGTTCTCGACTAGACAATGAGCAGTTCTTC
TRBJ2-3 | . | many | TRBV30 | CASREWADTQYF | TGTGCCTCACGGGAGTGGGCAGATACGCAGTATTTT
TRBJ2-3 | TRBD2 | many | TRBV10-3 | CAISESRPGTSGGAGTQYF | TGTGCCATCAGTGAGTCTCGACCCGGGACTAGCGGGGGGGCTGGTACGCAGTATTTT
TRBJ2-3 | . | . | TRBV19 | CASSRGTIQRGTDTQYF | TGTGCCAGTAGCAGAGGAACGATACAACGGGGCACAGATACGCAGTATTTT
TRBJ1-2 | . | . | TRBV28 | CASSSKGRLPGYTF | TGTGCCAGCAGTTCCAAGGGCCGTCTTCCCGGCTACACCTTC
TRBJ2-2 | TRBD2 | . | TRBV12-3/TRBV12-4 | CASSQTSGITGELFF | TGTGCCAGCAGCCAGACTAGCGGAATCACCGGGGAGCTGTTTTTT
TRBJ2-1 | TRBD2 | many | TRBV27 | CASSPSGGAIPNEQFF | TGTGCCAGCAGTCCTAGCGGGGGGGCTATCCCCAATGAGCAGTTCTTC
TRBJ2-3 | TRBD2 | many | TRBV18 | CASSPPGAGGPGDTQYF | TGTGCCAGCTCACCACCCGGTGCGGGGGGGCCAGGAGATACGCAGTATTTT
TRBJ1-4 | . | many | TRBV20-1 | CSARQDTNEKLFF | TGCAGTGCTCGACAGGATACTAATGAAAAACTGTTTTTT
TRBJ2-5 | TRBD2 | many | TRBV7-2 | CASSPGLAFETQYF | TGTGCCAGCAGCCCGGGACTAGCTTTTGAGACCCAGTACTTC
TRBJ1-2 | TRBD1 | . | TRBV20-1 | CSARGLHGQGKNYGYTF | TGCAGTGCTAGAGGCCTCCACGGACAGGGAAAGAACTATGGCTACACCTTC
TRBJ1-1 | . | many | TRBV6-2/TRBV6-3 | CASSYLQIGSTVPMNTEAFF | TGTGCCAGCAGTTACCTCCAAATCGGGTCGACAGTGCCGATGAACACTGAAGCTTTCTTT
TRBJ1-1 | TRBD1 | many | TRBV27 | CASSSPDRPTEAFF | TGTGCCAGCAGTTCCCCGGACAGGCCCACTGAAGCTTTCTTT
TRBJ1-3 | TRBD1 | . | TRBV5-1 | CASSVQGVGNTIYF | TGCGCCAGCAGCGTACAGGGGGTTGGAAACACCATATATTTT
TRBJ1-5 | TRBD1 | many | TRBV5-1 | CASSPAGGQPQHF | TGTGCCAGCAGCCCCGCAGGGGGGCAGCCCCAGCATTTT
TRBJ2-3 | . | many | TRBV11-3 | CASSRRADTQYF | TGTGCCAGCAGCCGTAGGGCAGATACGCAGTATTTT
TRBJ1-2 | . | few | TRBV9 | CASSPGLLLYGYTF | TGTGCCAGCAGCCCCGGGCTACTACTCTATGGCTACACCTTC
TRBJ2-1 | . | many | TRBV15 | CATSRGYNEQFF | TGTGCCACCAGCAGGGGCTACAATGAGCAGTTCTTC
TRBJ2-7 | TRBD2 | many | TRBV7-9 | CASSPGGGRLSYEQYF | TGTGCCAGCAGCCCCGGGGGGGGACGACTCTCCTACGAGCAGTACTTC
TRBJ2-2 | . | many | TRBV2 | CASRRDFNTGELFF | TGTGCCAGCAGACGGGACTTCAACACCGGGGAGCTGTTTTTT
TRBJ1-1 | . | . | TRBV19 | CASSMTWRRQNTEAFF | TGTGCCAGTAGTATGACATGGCGTCGACAGAACACTGAAGCTTTCTTT
TRBJ2-1 | . | many | TRBV24-1 | CAISGGGPREQFF | TGTGCCATCAGTGGAGGGGGGCCTCGGGAGCAGTTCTTC
TRBJ2-7 | TRBD1 | many | TRBV29-1 | CSAGTGPYEQYF | TGCAGCGCCGGGACAGGGCCATACGAGCAGTACTTC
TRBJ2-3 | . | many | TRBV7-8 | CASSQGPTDTQYF | TGTGCCAGCAGCCAGGGACCGACAGATACGCAGTATTTT
TRBJ1-1 | . | many | TRBV18 | CASSGRDTEAFF | TGTGCCAGCTCAGGTCGTGACACTGAAGCTTTCTTT
TRBJ2-3 | . | many | TRBV7-3 | CASSPTHGLSHTQYF | TGTGCCAGCAGCCCAACACACGGACTCTCCCATACGCAGTATTTT
TRBJ1-2 | TRBD1 | many | TRBV7-2 | CASSWMTGGGYTF | TGTGCCAGCAGCTGGATGACAGGGGGTGGCTACACCTTC